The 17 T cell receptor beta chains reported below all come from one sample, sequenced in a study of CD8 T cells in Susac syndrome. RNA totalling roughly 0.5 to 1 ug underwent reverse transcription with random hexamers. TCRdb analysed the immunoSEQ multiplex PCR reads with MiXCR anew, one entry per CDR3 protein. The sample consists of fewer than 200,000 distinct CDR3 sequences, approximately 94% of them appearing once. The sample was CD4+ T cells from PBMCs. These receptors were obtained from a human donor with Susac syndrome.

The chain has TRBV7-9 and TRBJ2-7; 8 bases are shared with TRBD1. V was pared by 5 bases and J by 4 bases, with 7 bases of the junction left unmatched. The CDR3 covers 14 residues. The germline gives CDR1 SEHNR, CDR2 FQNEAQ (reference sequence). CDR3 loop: CASSLTGGTYEQYF. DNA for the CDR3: TGTGCCAGCAGCCTCACAGGGGGTACTTACGAGCAGTACTTC.

CDR3 protein: CASSLAVTGPAKNIQYF. CDR3 nucleotide sequence: TGTGCCAGCAGTTTAGCAGTGACCGGGCCAGCCAAAAACATTCAGTACTTC. The chain uses TRBV12-3 or TRBV12-4 and TRBJ2-4; D is ambiguous. Trimming pared 0 bases from V and 0 bases from J, leaving 12 bases between. CDR3 length equals 17 residues.

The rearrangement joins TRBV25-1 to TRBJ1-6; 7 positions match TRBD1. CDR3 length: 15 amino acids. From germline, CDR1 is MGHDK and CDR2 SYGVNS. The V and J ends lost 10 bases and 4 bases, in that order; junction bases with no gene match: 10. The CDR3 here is CATSTGTGYNSPLHF. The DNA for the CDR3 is TGTGCCACCTCGACAGGGACCGGATATAATTCACCCCTCCACTTT.

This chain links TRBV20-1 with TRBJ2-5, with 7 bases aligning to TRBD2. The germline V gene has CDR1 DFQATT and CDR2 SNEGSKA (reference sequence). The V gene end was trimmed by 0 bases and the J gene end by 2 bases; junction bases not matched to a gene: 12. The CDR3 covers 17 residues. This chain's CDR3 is CSARDWGGWSGQETQYF. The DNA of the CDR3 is TGCAGTGCTAGAGACTGGGGGGGGTGGAGTGGGCAAGAGACCCAGTACTTC.

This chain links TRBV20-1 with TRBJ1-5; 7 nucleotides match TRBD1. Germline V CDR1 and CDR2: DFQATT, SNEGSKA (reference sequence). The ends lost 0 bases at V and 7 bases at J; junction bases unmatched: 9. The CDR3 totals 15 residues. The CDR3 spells CSARDGQGVSQPQHF. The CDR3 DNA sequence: TGCAGTGCTAGAGATGGGCAGGGGGTGAGCCAGCCCCAGCATTTT.

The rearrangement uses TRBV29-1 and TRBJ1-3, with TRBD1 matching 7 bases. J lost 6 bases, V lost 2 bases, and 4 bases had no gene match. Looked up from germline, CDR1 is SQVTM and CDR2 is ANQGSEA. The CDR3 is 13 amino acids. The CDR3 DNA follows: TGCAGCGTTGAATCCAGGGGGGAAAACACCATATATTTT. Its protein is CSVESRGENTIYF.

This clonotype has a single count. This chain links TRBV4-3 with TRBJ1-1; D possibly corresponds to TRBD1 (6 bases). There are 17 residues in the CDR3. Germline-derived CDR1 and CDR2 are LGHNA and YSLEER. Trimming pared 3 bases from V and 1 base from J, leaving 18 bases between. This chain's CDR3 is CASSQRTGRGQNTEAFF. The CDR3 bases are TGCGCCAGCAGCCAGAGAACCGGACGGGGACAGAACACTGAAGCTTTCTTT.

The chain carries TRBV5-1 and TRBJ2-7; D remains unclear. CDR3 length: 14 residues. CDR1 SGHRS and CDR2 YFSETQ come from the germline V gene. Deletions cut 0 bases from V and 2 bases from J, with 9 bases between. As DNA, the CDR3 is TGCGCCAGCAGCTTGGAATCGGGCACCTACGAGCAGTACTTC. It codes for CASSLESGTYEQYF.

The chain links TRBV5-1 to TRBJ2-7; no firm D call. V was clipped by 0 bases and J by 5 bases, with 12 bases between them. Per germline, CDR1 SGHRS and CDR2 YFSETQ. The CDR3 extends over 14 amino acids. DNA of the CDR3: TGCGCCAGCAGCTTGGCCCCCGACATACACGAGCAGTACTTC. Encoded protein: CASSLAPDIHEQYF. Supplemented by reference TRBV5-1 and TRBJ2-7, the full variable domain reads KAGVTQTPRYLIKTRGQQVTLSCSPISGHRSVSWYQQTPGQGLQFLFEYFSETQRNKGNFPGRFSGRQFSNSRSEMNVSTLELGDSALYLCASSLAPDIHEQYFGPGTRLTVT.

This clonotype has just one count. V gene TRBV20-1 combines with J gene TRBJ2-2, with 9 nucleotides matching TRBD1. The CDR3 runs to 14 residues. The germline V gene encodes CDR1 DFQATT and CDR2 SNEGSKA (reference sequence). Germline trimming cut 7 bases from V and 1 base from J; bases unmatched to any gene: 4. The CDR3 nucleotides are TGCAGTGTTACGGGACAGGGGAACACCGGGGAGCTGTTTTTT. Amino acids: CSVTGQGNTGELFF.

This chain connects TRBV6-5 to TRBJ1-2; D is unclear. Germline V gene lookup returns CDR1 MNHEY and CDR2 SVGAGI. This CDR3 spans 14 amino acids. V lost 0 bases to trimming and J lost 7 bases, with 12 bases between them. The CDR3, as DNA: TGTGCCAGCAGTTACTCTTCTGCGGGTGGTGGCTACACCTTC. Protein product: CASSYSSAGGGYTF.

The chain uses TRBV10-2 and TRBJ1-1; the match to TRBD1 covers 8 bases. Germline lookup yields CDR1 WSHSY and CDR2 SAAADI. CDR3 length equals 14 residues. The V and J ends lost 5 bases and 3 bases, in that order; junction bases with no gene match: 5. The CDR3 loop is CASSSDRVDTEAFF. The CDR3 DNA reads TGCGCCAGCAGTTCGGACAGGGTTGACACTGAAGCTTTCTTT.

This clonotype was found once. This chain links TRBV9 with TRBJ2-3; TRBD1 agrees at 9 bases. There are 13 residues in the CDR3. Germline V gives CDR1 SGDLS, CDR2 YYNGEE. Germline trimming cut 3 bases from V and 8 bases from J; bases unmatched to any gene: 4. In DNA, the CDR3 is TGTGCCAGCAGCGGAGACAGGGGGGTTACGCAGTATTTT. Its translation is CASSGDRGVTQYF.

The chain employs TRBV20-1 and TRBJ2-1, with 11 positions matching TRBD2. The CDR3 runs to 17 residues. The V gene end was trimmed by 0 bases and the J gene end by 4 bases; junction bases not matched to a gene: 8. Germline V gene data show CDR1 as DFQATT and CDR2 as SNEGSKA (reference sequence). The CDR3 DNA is TGCAGTGCTAGAGATCCCCCACTAGCGGGGGAGTACAATGAGCAGTTCTTC. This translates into CSARDPPLAGEYNEQFF.

The CDR3 reads CASSQLPGHQAFF. CDR3 DNA: TGTGCCAGCAGCCAATTACCGGGACACCAAGCTTTCTTT. The chain employs TRBV14 and TRBJ1-1, with D perhaps matching TRBD1 (6 bases). Germline assignment: CDR1 SGHDN and CDR2 FVKESK. The CDR3 extends over 13 amino acids. The V end was cut by 2 bases, the J end by 9 bases, with 13 bases between.

CDR3 loop: CASSRSGEQFF. The DNA of the CDR3 is TGTGCCAGCAGTAGGAGCGGGGAGCAGTTCTTC. The chain uses TRBV6-2 or TRBV6-3 and TRBJ2-1; D possibly corresponds to TRBD2 (6 bases). V lost 5 bases and J lost 10, with 9 bases in between. Per germline, CDR1 MNHEY and CDR2 SVGEGT. This CDR3 has 11 residues.

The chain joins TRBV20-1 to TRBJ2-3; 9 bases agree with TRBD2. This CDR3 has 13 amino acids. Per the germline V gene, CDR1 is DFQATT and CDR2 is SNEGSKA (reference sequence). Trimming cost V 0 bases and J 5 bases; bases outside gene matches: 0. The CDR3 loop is CSARETSGDTQYF. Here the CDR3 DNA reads TGCAGTGCTAGAGAGACTAGCGGAGATACGCAGTATTTT.